This TCR beta chain was identified in a study of beta chain features in type 1 diabetes. Looking at the study overall: The patient and healthy donor groups were comparable for age, gender and cell yields.

Concerning this clone: Its matching antigen is unknown.

The isolated RNA, all of it, was reverse transcribed, so expressed TCRB transcripts were what got sequenced. Measured with immunoSEQ multiplex PCR; TCRdb has only the in-frame clones, and not every one. The sample lists hundreds of thousands of clones, approximately 31% occurring once. Study-level points and caveats: A possible short-template PCR bias applies equally to patients and controls. Shortening that was moderate but significant affected the TCRB CDR3s of Type 1 diabetes patients in all four CD4+ subsets.

The length of the CDR3 is 12 residues. Isolation of CD4+ naive, central memory, regulatory and stem cell-like memory cells was achieved by sorting via CD45RO/CCR7/CD25/CD127/CD95/CD27. This clonotype originated in a young man in good health. J is TRBJ1-5 and V is TRBV21-1. TRBV21-1 constitutes a pseudogene. Sequencing was performed on naive CD4+ T cells from blood. The CDR3 spells CASRRGDQPQHF. The CDR3 DNA reads TGTGCCAGCCGGAGAGGGGATCAGCCCCAGCATTTT.